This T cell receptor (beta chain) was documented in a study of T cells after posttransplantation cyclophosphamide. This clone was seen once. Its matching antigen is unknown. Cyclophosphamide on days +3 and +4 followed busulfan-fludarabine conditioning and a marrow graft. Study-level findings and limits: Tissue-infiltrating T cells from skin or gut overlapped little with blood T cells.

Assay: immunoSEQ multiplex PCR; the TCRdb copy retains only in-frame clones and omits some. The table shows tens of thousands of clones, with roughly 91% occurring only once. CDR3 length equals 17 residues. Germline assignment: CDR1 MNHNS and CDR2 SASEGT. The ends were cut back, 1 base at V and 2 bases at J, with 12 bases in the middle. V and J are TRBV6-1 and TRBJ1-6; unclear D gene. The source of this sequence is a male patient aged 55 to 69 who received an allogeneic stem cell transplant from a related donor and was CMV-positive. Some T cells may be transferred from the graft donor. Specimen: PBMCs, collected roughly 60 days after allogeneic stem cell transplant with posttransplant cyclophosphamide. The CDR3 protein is CASSEVSSGAYNSPLHF. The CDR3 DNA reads TGTGCCAGCAGTGAAGTTTCGTCGGGTGCCTATAATTCACCCCTCCACTTT.